One TCR beta chain is described in this entry. These data originate in a study of shared T cell receptors in the human thymus. This CDR3 spans 17 amino acids. Trimming removed 3 bases from V and 7 bases from J, with 23 bases in between. Looked up from germline, CDR1 is SGHDT and CDR2 is YYEEEE. Using immunoSEQ multiplex PCR, the repertoire was profiled, and TCRdb retains in-frame clones only, with some absent. The table includes around 340,000 clones, 95% detected once. This sequence joins TRBV5-6 and TRBJ2-1, with D tentatively TRBD2 (6 bases). The sample was thymocytes. This TCR was sampled from a human donor. The chain's CDR3 is CASSWGTPNKWDNEQFF. In DNA form, the CDR3 reads TGTGCCAGCAGCTGGGGGACTCCTAATAAATGGGATAATGAGCAGTTCTTC.